The TCR beta chain described here comes from a study of shared clonotypes between healthy human individuals. Every subset had its genomic DNA shared out evenly among several immunoSEQ plates. Generated by immunoSEQ multiplex PCR, the TCRdb table keeps only in-frame clones and is missing some. Of about 520,000 clones in the sample, over 75% are singletons; the top ten hold about 13%. V shed 2 bases, J shed 7 bases, and the junction held 7 bases outside the gene matches. The germline CDR1 and CDR2 sequences are MNHEY and SVGAGI. This CDR3 has 15 residues. Sequenced input: PBMCs. This clonotype was obtained from a woman aged 40 to 50 in good health. Some clones in this sample may be carry-over from other donors' samples. This chain joins TRBV6-5 and TRBJ2-3; 9 nucleotides align to TRBD1. The CDR3 loop is CASSYPRDRANTQYF. The CDR3 nucleotides are TGTGCCAGCAGTTACCCCCGGGACAGGGCGAATACGCAGTATTTT.